The sequence of this TCR beta chain was determined in a study of radiation and T cells in renal cell carcinoma. The data were produced by immunoSEQ multiplex PCR, yet TCRdb's version contains in-frame clones alone and is incomplete. The sample includes tens of thousands of clones, 80% of them seen just once. Time point defined: blood 2 weeks post-SBRT. This sample's treatment: 15 Gy SBRT to primary tumor, nephrectomy 4 weeks later. Radiation-treated patients gave blood at baseline, week 2 and week 4. Clear cell pathology was present in this patient's renal cell carcinoma. CDR3 length: 13 residues. Germline-derived CDR1 and CDR2 are MNHEY and SVGAGI. The V and J ends lost 4 bases and 4 bases respectively, with 10 bases between them. On this clone: What it recognizes is unknown.

Notes on the study in general: Top tumor clonotypes rose in blood 2 weeks post-radiation, then contracted.

J is TRBJ1-2 and V is TRBV6-5, with D possibly matching TRBD1 (6 bases). Sequencing used blood, obtained from a patient whose treatment included radiotherapy and nephrectomy. The origin of this receptor is a woman in her sixties or seventies with renal cell carcinoma. The CDR3 is CASSLDSSYGYTF. The CDR3 nucleotides are TGTGCCAGCAGTTTGGACAGCTCCTATGGCTACACCTTC.